This T cell receptor beta chain was found in a study of cytomegalovirus exposure and HLA in healthy donors. Study details: From about 180 million T cells, an earlier analysis saw around 120 million unique TCR beta sequences.

13 Jbeta primers and 60 Vbeta primers were used for the PCR. Here immunoSEQ multiplex PCR was the method, and the copy in TCRdb shows in-frame clones only, minus some. The repertoire holds roughly 110,000 clones, with about two thirds as singletons. Notes on this clone: The target antigen is unknown. The sample holds other DNA sequences that translate to the same CDR3.

The CDR3 runs 13 residues. Germline CDR1 and CDR2: SQVTM and ANQGSEA. With 7 bases clipped from V and 1 base from J, the junction kept 5 bases outside the gene matches. Study results and caveats: Reports indicate that TCR beta sequences accurately predicted the HLA-A and HLA-B alleles of most subjects. There were reportedly fewer N-insertions in an Asian-associated ancestry cluster than the roughly 700-donor mean, in a later analysis. V segments that were indistinguishable, TRBV6-2 and TRBV6-3 among them, were omitted from analysis.

Sequenced material: PBMCs. This TCR was sampled from a female donor in good health and CMV-seronegative. The chain joins TRBV29-1 to TRBJ1-2, with 8 nucleotides matching TRBD1. DNA of the CDR3: TGCAGCGCCCGGACAGGGAGTAACTATGGCTACACCTTC. Protein sequence: CSARTGSNYGYTF.